Presented here are 28 T cell receptor beta chains from one specimen sequenced in a study of identical twins (dated by TCRdb to the mid-2010s). Receptor amplification or capture employed 5' RACE. TCRdb lists the instrument as Illumina HiSeq 2000. The public reads were reprocessed in TCRdb via fastp at Q25 and MiXCR, keeping in-frame beta chains. All rows with the same CDR3 protein become a single entry with the most common DNA and genes. Counted in this sample were about 810,000 distinct CDR3 sequences; around an eighth of them appeared once. The top ten constitute under 2% of the sample. This sample also appeared in a second study, on yellow fever vaccine responses in identical twins.

The source material was PBMCs. These receptors all come from a woman between 18 and 29 years old in good health.

This chain uses TRBV2 with TRBJ1-6; D not resolved. V lost 4 bases to trimming and J lost 9 bases, with 10 bases between them. Germline V gene lookup returns CDR1 SNHLY and CDR2 FYNNEI. The CDR3 is 13 amino acids. CDR3 nucleotide sequence: TGTGCCAGCAGTGGCGGGCTCGGTTCACCCCTCCACTTT. As protein: CASSGGLGSPLHF.

V usage is TRBV6-5 and J usage is TRBJ2-2; 7 nucleotides align to TRBD2. The CDR3 runs to 15 residues. V dropped 4 bases and J dropped 4; count of bases not matched to a gene: 6. Germline assignment: CDR1 MNHEY and CDR2 SVGAGI. The CDR3 nucleotides read TGTGCCAGCAGTTCCTCGGGGGGAATCACCGGGGAGCTGTTTTTT. Translation: CASSSSGGITGELFF.

The CDR3 spells CASRPDQRNTEAFF. As DNA, the CDR3 is TGTGCCAGCAGACCGGACCAAAGGAACACTGAAGCTTTCTTT. The rearrangement links TRBV2 to TRBJ1-1; D is unclear. The germline V and J ends were trimmed by 6 bases and 1 base, with 12 bases remaining between them. The V gene's germline CDR1 is SNHLY and CDR2 FYNNEI. This CDR3 has 14 residues.

This clonotype showed up just a few times. The chain is built from TRBV5-1 and TRBJ2-2; the match to TRBD2 covers 7 bases. The CDR3 runs 16 residues. Germline-derived CDR1 and CDR2 are SGHRS and YFSETQ. The V segment lost 0 bases and the J segment 1 base; nucleotides outside the gene matches: 3. CDR3 protein: CASSLAPSGNTGELFF. CDR3 in DNA: TGCGCCAGCAGCTTGGCCCCTAGCGGGAACACCGGGGAGCTGTTTTTT.

This chain connects TRBV12-3 or TRBV12-4 to TRBJ2-3; possibly TRBD1 for D (6 bases). Trimming took 4 bases from V and 4 from J, leaving 15 bases between them. The length of the CDR3 is 15 residues. The CDR3 nucleotides read TGTGCCAGCAGTTCCTGGACAGCCGCCCCAGATACGCAGTATTTT. Residues: CASSSWTAAPDTQYF.

This clonotype was counted only a few times. The chain combines TRBV29-1 with TRBJ2-3, with TRBD2 identical over 13 bases. Per the germline V gene, CDR1 is SQVTM and CDR2 is ANQGSEA. Losses at the gene ends were 6 bases for V and 6 bases for J; bases not matched to a gene: 6. The CDR3 covers 14 residues. For the CDR3, the DNA is TGCAGCGTGGCTACTAGCGGGAGGGAGGATACGCAGTATTTT. Translated, it gives CSVATSGREDTQYF.

The table lists this clonotype with a few counts. The rearrangement uses TRBV7-8 and TRBJ1-1; D remains ambiguous. The CDR3 is made up of 15 amino acids. CDR1 is SGHVS, CDR2 FQNEAQ, per germline. Trimming pared 1 base from V and 1 base from J, leaving 10 bases between. The CDR3 DNA is TGTGCCAGCAGCTTAGGTTATAGGGAGAACACTGAAGCTTTCTTT. Translation gives CASSLGYRENTEAFF.

This clonotype was counted a few times. V and J are TRBV10-3 and TRBJ1-1; TRBD1 matches at 7 bases. Germline CDR1 reads ENHRY; CDR2 reads SYGVKD. V trimming: 7 bases; J trimming: 3 bases; junction bases outside the gene matches: 11. The CDR3 length is 15 residues. The CDR3 spells CAITPTGRVDTEAFF. CDR3 DNA: TGTGCCATCACCCCGACAGGGAGGGTGGACACTGAAGCTTTCTTT.

Only a few counts were recorded for this clonotype. The V call is TRBV28, the J call TRBJ1-2; D ambiguous. The CDR3 extends over 14 amino acids. V dropped 4 bases and J dropped 2 bases, with 11 bases sitting between them. From germline, CDR1 is MDHEN and CDR2 SYDVKM. In DNA form, the CDR3 reads TGTGCCAGCAGTTCGGCCCAAACCAACTATGGCTACACCTTC. It translates to CASSSAQTNYGYTF.

In this sample, this clonotype turned up a few times. CDR3 bases: TGTGCCAGCAGCTTAGACGTAGGGGTATCGGGTGAGCAGTTCTTC. Its protein is CASSLDVGVSGEQFF. The chain couples TRBV7-9 to TRBJ2-1, with a tentative D call TRBD1 (5 bases). Trimming shortened V by 1 base and J by 9 bases, and 16 bases separated the two germline ends. The CDR3 runs to 15 residues. The germline gives CDR1 SEHNR, CDR2 FQNEAQ (reference sequence).

The chain combines TRBV6-1 with TRBJ1-6, with D uncertain. The CDR3 is 14 residues long. Trimming removed 1 base from V and 9 bases from J, with 10 bases in between. Germline V gene sequence: CDR1 MNHNS, CDR2 SASEGT. This CDR3 reads CASSEGEGGSPLHF. In DNA form, the CDR3 reads TGTGCCAGCAGTGAAGGGGAAGGTGGTTCACCCCTCCACTTT.

V usage is TRBV24-1 and J usage is TRBJ2-1; 10 positions match TRBD1. CDR3 length equals 16 residues. J was trimmed by 5 bases and V by 3 bases; bases with no gene match: 6. In germline, CDR1 is KGHDR, CDR2 SFDVKD. CDR3 amino acids: CATSDPGQGRDNEQFF. In nucleotides, the CDR3 is TGTGCCACCAGTGATCCGGGACAGGGGAGGGACAATGAGCAGTTCTTC.

This clonotype was found a few times. This chain uses TRBV6-1 with TRBJ2-4, with D hard to call. Trimming pared 7 bases from V and 0 bases from J, leaving 16 bases between. There are 16 residues in the CDR3. CDR1 is MNHNS and CDR2 is SASEGT in the germline V gene. The CDR3 sequence is CASTLSGRLAKNIQYF. Here the CDR3 DNA reads TGTGCCAGCACCTTATCAGGACGACTAGCCAAAAACATTCAGTACTTC.

This clonotype was seen a handful of times. The chain recombines TRBV4-1 with TRBJ1-1; no firm D call. CDR1 is MGHRA, CDR2 YSYEKL, per germline. CDR3 size: 13 residues. Trimming removed 0 bases from V and 7 bases from J, with 9 bases in between. This CDR3 is CASSQDRFSEAFF. CDR3 nucleotides: TGCGCCAGCAGCCAAGATCGTTTCAGTGAAGCTTTCTTT.

This chain joins TRBV4-2 and TRBJ2-1; TRBD2 is a possible D gene (5 bases). The V end lost 0 bases, the J end lost 1 base, and 10 bases lay between the germline ends. CDR3 length: 16 amino acids. Germline loops: CDR1 LGHNA, CDR2 YNFKEQ. As DNA, the CDR3 is TGTGCCAGCAGCCAAGAGCGGGTGGGATCCTACAATGAGCAGTTCTTC. This encodes CASSQERVGSYNEQFF.

This clonotype was detected a few times. The chain employs TRBV9 and TRBJ1-3; D might be TRBD1 (6 bases). V dropped 0 bases and J dropped 2 bases, with 6 bases sitting between them. Germline CDR1 reads SGDLS; CDR2 reads YYNGEE. This CDR3 spans 14 amino acids. The CDR3 nucleotides are TGTGCCAGCAGCGTAGAGGGGGCTGGAAACACCATATATTTT. This gives the protein CASSVEGAGNTIYF.

V gene TRBV11-3 combines with J gene TRBJ2-2, with D possibly called TRBD1 or TRBD2 (5 bases each). Trimming took 6 bases from V and 9 from J, leaving 23 bases between them. The CDR3 is made up of 16 amino acids. The germline V gene has CDR1 SGHNT and CDR2 YENEEA. The CDR3 region is CASRPYSGSSHRELFF. Here the CDR3 DNA reads TGTGCCAGCAGACCTTATTCAGGGAGCAGCCACCGGGAGCTGTTTTTT.

The chain combines TRBV20-1 with TRBJ2-7; possibly TRBD1 for D (5 bases). This CDR3 region has 14 residues. V lost 3 bases to trimming and J lost 4 bases, with 16 bases between them. Germline CDR1 and CDR2: DFQATT and SNEGSKA (reference sequence). CDR3 region: CSASNPGPLYEQYV. CDR3 coding DNA: TGCAGTGCTAGTAACCCAGGGCCCCTTTACGAGCAGTACGTC.

This clonotype showed up just a few times. The DNA for the CDR3 is TGTGCCAGCAGCCGAGACCTCCGGGACAGTATAGCCACCGGGGAGCTGTTTTTT. Protein product: CASSRDLRDSIATGELFF. The chain combines TRBV4-2 with TRBJ2-2, with 7 bases matching TRBD1. The J segment lost 4 bases and the V segment lost 4 bases, leaving 15 bases of the junction unmatched. CDR3 length: 18 amino acids. Per the germline V gene, CDR1 is LGHNA and CDR2 is YNFKEQ.

V is TRBV12-5 and J is TRBJ2-7, with 10 positions matching TRBD1. The J segment lost 2 bases and the V segment lost 5 bases, leaving 12 bases of the junction unmatched. The CDR3 spans 17 residues. In germline, CDR1 is LGHNT, CDR2 FRNRAP. In nucleotides, the CDR3 is TGTGCTAGTGGTCTCAAACCGGGACAGGGGTCTCCCTACGAGCAGTACGTC. This codes for CASGLKPGQGSPYEQYV.

CDR3 loop: CASTLRQGADTGELFF. The DNA of the CDR3 is TGTGCCAGCACCCTGCGTCAGGGGGCTGACACCGGGGAGCTGTTTTTT. The chain links TRBV6-1 to TRBJ2-2; 8 bases map to TRBD1. The V segment lost 7 bases and the J segment 3 bases; nucleotides outside the gene matches: 10. There are 16 residues in the CDR3. Germline V gene data show CDR1 as MNHNS and CDR2 as SASEGT.

This clonotype was seen only a few times. This chain uses TRBV25-1 with TRBJ1-4; 8 nucleotides agree with TRBD1. V was pared by 5 bases and J by 10 bases, with 15 bases of the junction left unmatched. Germline-derived CDR1 and CDR2 are MGHDK and SYGVNS. The CDR3 is 16 amino acids. CDR3 nucleotide sequence: TGTGCCAGCAGTAATGCCGGGACAGGATTCGTAGGAAAACTGTTTTTT. It yields the protein CASSNAGTGFVGKLFF.

This clonotype was recorded a few times. The chain is built from TRBV20-1 and TRBJ1-1; D is perhaps TRBD1 (5 bases). This CDR3 spans 13 amino acids. Germline-derived CDR1 and CDR2 are DFQATT and SNEGSKA (reference sequence). CDR3 nucleotide sequence: TGCAGACCATATGACGGGGGGAACACTGAAGCTTTCTTT. This translates into CRPYDGGNTEAFF.

About this clonotype itself: One end of the junction fails to match germline, which may point to a read error. V is TRBV6-1 and J is TRBJ2-2; TRBD2 might be the D (6 bases). This CDR3 has 15 residues. Germline CDR1 and CDR2: MNHNS and SASEGT. CDR3 DNA sequence: TGTGCCAGCGGAGGTCTCCGCGGGGTCACCTGGGAGCTGTTTTTT. This codes for CASGGLRGVTWELFF.

This clonotype came up a few times. This chain joins TRBV12-3 or TRBV12-4 and TRBJ2-6, with unresolved D. There are 16 residues in the CDR3. V lost 2 bases, J lost 2 bases, and 10 bases lay in between. Written as DNA, the CDR3 is TGTGCCAGCAGTTTATTCGGAGTAGCTGGGGCCAACGTCCTGACTTTC. Its translation is CASSLFGVAGANVLTF.

This clonotype turned up a few times. The V gene is TRBV2, the J gene TRBJ2-7; D perhaps matches TRBD1 (6 bases). Per germline, CDR1 SNHLY and CDR2 FYNNEI. With 6 bases removed from V and 3 bases from J, the gap between germline ends came to 12 bases. The CDR3 totals 13 residues. CDR3 residues: CASRSTGGYEQYV. The CDR3 DNA reads TGTGCCAGCAGGTCGACAGGCGGCTACGAGCAGTACGTC.

This clonotype was picked up a small number of times. In nucleotides, the CDR3 is TGTGCCAGCAGTTACCGAACAGCCCTAAATACCCAGCTTGGTCAGCCCCAGCATTTT. This translates into CASSYRTALNTQLGQPQHF. The chain is built from TRBV6-2 or TRBV6-3 and TRBJ1-5; D gene uncertain. The germline V and J ends were trimmed by 2 bases and 6 bases, with 26 bases remaining between them. The germline gives CDR1 MNHEY, CDR2 SVGEGT. This CDR3 is built from 19 residues.

This clonotype was recorded many times. The CDR3 nucleotides read TGTGCCAGCAGTGAAGCGTATTTCCAAGAGACCCAGTACTTC. Translating gives CASSEAYFQETQYF. This rearrangement joins TRBV2 to TRBJ2-5; D unresolved. Trimming cost V 0 bases and J 1 base, with 6 bases left between them. Germline CDR1 and CDR2: SNHLY and FYNNEI. The length of the CDR3 is 14 residues.